A single sample gave rise to the 2 T cell receptor beta chains below, sequenced in a study of early T cells in non-severe SARS-CoV-2 infection. Using its own MiXCR run on the 5' RACE reads, TCRdb lists one record per CDR3 protein. Here the sample spans tens of thousands of distinct CDR3 sequences, over 9% being singletons. Here the sequenced sample was whole blood, taken at baseline. Every receptor here comes from an adult who was a healthcare worker with PCR-confirmed SARS-CoV-2 infection or an uninfected control (not recorded which).

The rearrangement joins TRBV12-3 or TRBV12-4 to TRBJ2-4, with D maybe TRBD2 (5 bases). CDR3 length equals 15 residues. V lost 6 bases and J lost 8, with 20 bases in between. This CDR3 is CASSLRRGVQHIQYF. As DNA, the CDR3 is TGTGCCAGCAGCCTGCGCCGGGGAGTCCAACACATTCAGTACTTC.

The chain employs TRBV6-5 and TRBJ1-1; 8 bases agree with TRBD1. V trimming: 6 bases; J trimming: 8 bases; junction bases outside the gene matches: 8. Germline CDR1 reads MNHEY; CDR2 reads SVGAGI. The CDR3 extends over 13 amino acids. CDR3 region: CASSLDRGREAFF. In nucleotides, the CDR3 is TGTGCCAGCAGCCTCGACAGGGGAAGAGAAGCTTTCTTT.